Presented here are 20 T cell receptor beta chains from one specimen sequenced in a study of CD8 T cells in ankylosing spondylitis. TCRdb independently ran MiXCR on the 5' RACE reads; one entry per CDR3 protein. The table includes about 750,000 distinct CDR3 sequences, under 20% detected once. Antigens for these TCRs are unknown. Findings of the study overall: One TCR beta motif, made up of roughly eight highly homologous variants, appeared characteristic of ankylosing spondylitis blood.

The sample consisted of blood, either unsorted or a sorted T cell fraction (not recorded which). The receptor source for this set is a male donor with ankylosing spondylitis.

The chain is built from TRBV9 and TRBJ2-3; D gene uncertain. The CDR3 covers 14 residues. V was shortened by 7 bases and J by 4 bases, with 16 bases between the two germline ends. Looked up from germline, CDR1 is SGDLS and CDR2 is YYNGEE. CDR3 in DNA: TGTGCCAGCTCAGACGGCCGGTCGGCAGATACGCAGTATTTT. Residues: CASSDGRSADTQYF.

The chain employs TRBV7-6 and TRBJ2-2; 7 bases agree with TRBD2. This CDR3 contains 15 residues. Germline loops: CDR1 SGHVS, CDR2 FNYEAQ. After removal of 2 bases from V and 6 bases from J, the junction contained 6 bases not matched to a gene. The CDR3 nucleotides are TGTGCCAGCAGCTTACCCCTGGGGGGGGCCGGGGAGCTGTTTTTT. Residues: CASSLPLGGAGELFF.

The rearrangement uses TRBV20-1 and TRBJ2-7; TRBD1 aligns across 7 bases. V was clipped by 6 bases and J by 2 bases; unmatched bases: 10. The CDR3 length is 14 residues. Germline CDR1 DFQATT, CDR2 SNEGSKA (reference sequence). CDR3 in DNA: TGCAGTGCGAGGAACAGGGGACAAGCCTACGAGCAGTACTTC. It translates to CSARNRGQAYEQYF.

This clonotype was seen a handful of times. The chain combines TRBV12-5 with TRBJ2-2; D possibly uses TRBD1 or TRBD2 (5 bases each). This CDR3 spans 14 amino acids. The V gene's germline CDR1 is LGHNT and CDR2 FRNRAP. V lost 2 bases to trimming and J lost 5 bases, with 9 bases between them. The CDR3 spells CASGLQGGTGELFF. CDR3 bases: TGTGCTAGTGGTTTGCAGGGCGGGACCGGGGAGCTGTTTTTT.

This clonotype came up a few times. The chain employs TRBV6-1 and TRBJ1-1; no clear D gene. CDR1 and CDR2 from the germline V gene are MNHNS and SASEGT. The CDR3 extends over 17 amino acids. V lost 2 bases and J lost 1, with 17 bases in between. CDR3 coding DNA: TGTGCCAGCAGTGAATTCGGAGGGCTGAGTAGGAACACTGAAGCTTTCTTT. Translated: CASSEFGGLSRNTEAFF.

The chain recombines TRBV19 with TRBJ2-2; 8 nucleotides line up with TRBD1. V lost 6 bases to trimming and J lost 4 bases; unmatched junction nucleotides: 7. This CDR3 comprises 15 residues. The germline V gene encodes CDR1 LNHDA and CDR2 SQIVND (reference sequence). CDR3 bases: TGTGCCAGTAGCCCTCTACAGGGGGGCACCGGGGAGCTGTTTTTT. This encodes CASSPLQGGTGELFF.

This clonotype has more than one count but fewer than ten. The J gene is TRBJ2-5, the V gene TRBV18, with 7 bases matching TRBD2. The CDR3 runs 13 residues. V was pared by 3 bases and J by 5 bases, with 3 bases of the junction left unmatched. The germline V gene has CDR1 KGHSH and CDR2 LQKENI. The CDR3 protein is CASSPKLAETQYF. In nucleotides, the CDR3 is TGTGCCAGCTCACCTAAACTAGCGGAGACCCAGTACTTC.

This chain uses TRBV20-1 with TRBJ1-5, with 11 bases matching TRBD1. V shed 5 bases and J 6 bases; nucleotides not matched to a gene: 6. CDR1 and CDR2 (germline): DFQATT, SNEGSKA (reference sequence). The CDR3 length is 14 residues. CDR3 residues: CSAGGDRGSQPQHF. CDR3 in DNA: TGCAGTGCTGGCGGGGACAGGGGGAGTCAGCCCCAGCATTTT.

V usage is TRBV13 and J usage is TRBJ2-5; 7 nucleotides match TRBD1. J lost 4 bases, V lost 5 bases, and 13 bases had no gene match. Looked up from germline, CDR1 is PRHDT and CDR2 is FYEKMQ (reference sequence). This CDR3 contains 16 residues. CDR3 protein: CASSPSGRGRGETQYF. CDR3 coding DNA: TGTGCCAGCAGCCCTTCCGGCAGGGGGAGAGGAGAGACCCAGTACTTC.

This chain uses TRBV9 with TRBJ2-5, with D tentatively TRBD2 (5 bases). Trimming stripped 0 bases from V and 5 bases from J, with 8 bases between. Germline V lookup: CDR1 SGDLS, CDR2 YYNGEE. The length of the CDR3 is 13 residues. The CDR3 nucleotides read TGTGCCAGCAGCGTAGAGGACTGGGAGACCCAGTACTTC. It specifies CASSVEDWETQYF.

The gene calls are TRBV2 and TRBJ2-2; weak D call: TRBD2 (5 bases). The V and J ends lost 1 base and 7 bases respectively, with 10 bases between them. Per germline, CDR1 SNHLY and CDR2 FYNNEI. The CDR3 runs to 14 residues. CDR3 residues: CASSEGRVDGELFF. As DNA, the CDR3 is TGTGCCAGCAGTGAAGGGCGGGTGGACGGGGAGCTGTTTTTT. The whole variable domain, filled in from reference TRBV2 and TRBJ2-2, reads EPEVTQTPSHQVTQMGQEVILRCVPISNHLYFYWYRQILGQKVEFLVSFYNNEISEKSEIFDDQFSVERPDGSNFTLKIRSTKLEDSAMYFCASSEGRVDGELFFGEGSRLTVL.

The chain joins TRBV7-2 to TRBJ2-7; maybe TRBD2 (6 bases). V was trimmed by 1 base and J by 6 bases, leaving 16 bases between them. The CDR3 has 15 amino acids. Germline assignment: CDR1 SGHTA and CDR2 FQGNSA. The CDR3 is CASSLDVFWGGEQYF. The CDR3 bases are TGTGCCAGCAGCTTAGATGTGTTCTGGGGAGGCGAGCAGTACTTC.

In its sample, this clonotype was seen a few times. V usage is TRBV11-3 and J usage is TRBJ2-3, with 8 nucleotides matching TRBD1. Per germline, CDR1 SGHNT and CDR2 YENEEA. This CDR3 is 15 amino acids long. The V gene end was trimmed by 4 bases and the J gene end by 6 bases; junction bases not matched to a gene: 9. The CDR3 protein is CASSSRTGKFDTQYF. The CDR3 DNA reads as TGTGCCAGCAGCTCCAGGACAGGGAAGTTTGATACGCAGTATTTT.

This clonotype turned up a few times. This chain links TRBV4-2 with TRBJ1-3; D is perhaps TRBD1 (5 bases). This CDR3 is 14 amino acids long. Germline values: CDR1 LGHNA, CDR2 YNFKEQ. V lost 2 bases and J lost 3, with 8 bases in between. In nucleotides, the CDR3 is TGTGCCAGCAGCCAATTAGGGGATGGAAACACCATATATTTT. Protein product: CASSQLGDGNTIYF.

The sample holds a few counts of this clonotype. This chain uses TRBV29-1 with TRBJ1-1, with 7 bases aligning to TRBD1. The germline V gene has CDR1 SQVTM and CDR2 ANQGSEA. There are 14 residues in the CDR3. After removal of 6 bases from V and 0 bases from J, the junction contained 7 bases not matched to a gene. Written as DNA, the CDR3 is TGCAGCGTCCGTAGACAGGGCTTGAACACTGAAGCTTTCTTT. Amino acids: CSVRRQGLNTEAFF.

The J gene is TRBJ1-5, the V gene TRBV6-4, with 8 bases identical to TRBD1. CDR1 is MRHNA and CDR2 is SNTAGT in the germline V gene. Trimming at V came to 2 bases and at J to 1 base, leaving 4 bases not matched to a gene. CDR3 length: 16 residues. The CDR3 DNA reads TGTGCCAGCAGTGACCCGGACAGGGAGAGCAATCAGCCCCAGCATTTT. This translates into CASSDPDRESNQPQHF.

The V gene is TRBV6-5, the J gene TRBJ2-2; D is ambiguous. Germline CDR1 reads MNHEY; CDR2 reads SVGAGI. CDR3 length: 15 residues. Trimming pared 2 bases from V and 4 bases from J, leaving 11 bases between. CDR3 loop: CASSYGRRTTGELFF. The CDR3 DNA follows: TGTGCCAGCAGTTACGGTAGACGAACCACCGGGGAGCTGTTTTTT.

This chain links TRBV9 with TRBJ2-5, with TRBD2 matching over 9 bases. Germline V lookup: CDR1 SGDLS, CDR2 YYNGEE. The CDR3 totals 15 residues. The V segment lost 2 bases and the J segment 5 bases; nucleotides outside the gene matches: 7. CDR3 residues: CASSVAGGPGETQYF. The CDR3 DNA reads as TGTGCCAGCAGCGTGGCGGGAGGGCCCGGTGAGACCCAGTACTTC.

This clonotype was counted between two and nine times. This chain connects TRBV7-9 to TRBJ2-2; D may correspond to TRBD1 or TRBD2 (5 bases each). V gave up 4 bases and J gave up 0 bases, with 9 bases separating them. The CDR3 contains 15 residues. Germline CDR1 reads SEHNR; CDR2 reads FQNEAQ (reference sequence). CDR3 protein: CASSWGPTNTGELFF. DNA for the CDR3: TGTGCCAGCAGCTGGGGACCAACGAACACCGGGGAGCTGTTTTTT.

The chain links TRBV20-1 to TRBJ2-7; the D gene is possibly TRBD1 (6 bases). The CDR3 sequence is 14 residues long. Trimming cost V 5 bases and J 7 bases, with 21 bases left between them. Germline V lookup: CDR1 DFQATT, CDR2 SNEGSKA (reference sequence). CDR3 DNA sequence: TGCAGTGCTCCTCCCGGGGACACCCCTTGGGAGCAGTACTTC. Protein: CSAPPGDTPWEQYF.